Each of the 31 T cell receptor beta chains below was sequenced from the same sample in a study of cytomegalovirus exposure and HLA in healthy donors. This PCR relied on a set of 60 Vbeta primers and 13 Jbeta primers. The data were produced by immunoSEQ multiplex PCR, yet TCRdb's version contains in-frame clones alone and is incomplete. The sample lists 200,000 to 300,000 clones; 81% were seen once. The sequenced sample was PBMCs. The source of these receptors is an older woman in good health and CMV-seropositive.

This clone appeared once. The chain uses TRBV10-3 and TRBJ1-5; tentatively, D is TRBD1 (6 bases). Germline V lookup: CDR1 ENHRY, CDR2 SYGVKD. V was pared by 0 bases and J by 6 bases, with 6 bases between. The CDR3 is 13 residues long. CDR3 region: CAISESGGQPQHF. CDR3 sequence (DNA): TGTGCCATCAGTGAGTCAGGGGGTCAGCCCCAGCATTTT.

The chain combines TRBV7-2 with TRBJ2-4; D is ambiguous. Trimming cost V 5 bases and J 3 bases, with 17 bases left between them. Germline V gene data show CDR1 as SGHTA and CDR2 as FQGNSA. This CDR3 contains 16 residues. The CDR3 loop reads CASSMTGILVKNIQYF. The DNA for the CDR3 is TGTGCCAGCAGCATGACGGGTATTTTGGTCAAAAACATTCAGTACTTC.

The rearrangement joins TRBV5-1 to TRBJ2-5; TRBD1 agrees at 8 bases. Germline V gives CDR1 SGHRS, CDR2 YFSETQ. The CDR3 totals 15 residues. J gave up 2 bases and V 5 bases, and 8 bases lay outside the gene matches. The DNA for the CDR3 is TGCGCCAGCAGGGGGTCCGGACAGGGACAAGAGACCCAGTACTTC. Its translation: CASRGSGQGQETQYF.

The J gene is TRBJ1-1, the V gene TRBV6-5; D possibly corresponds to TRBD1 (5 bases). CDR1 is MNHEY, CDR2 SVGAGI, per germline. V shed 2 bases and J shed 6 bases, with 13 bases lying between them. The CDR3 covers 14 residues. CDR3 protein: CASSYAEGLAEAFF. Here the CDR3 DNA reads TGTGCCAGCAGTTACGCGGAGGGGTTGGCTGAAGCTTTCTTT.

The count of this clone is one. This chain uses TRBV7-8 with TRBJ2-5; 7 nucleotides agree with TRBD1. CDR1 and CDR2 from the germline V gene are SGHVS and FQNEAQ. This CDR3 comprises 17 residues. Trimming cost V 6 bases and J 1 base; bases outside gene matches: 14. The CDR3 nucleotides read TGTGCCAGCAGAAAATACAGGGACAGACCCCTCCAAGAGACCCAGTACTTC. Translating gives CASRKYRDRPLQETQYF. The full variable domain, completed using reference TRBV7-8 and TRBJ2-5, is GAGVSQSPRYKVAKRGQDVALRCDPISGHVSLFWYQQALGQGPEFLTYFQNEAQLDKSGLPSDRFFAERPEGSVSTLKIQRTQQEDSAVYLCASRKYRDRPLQETQYFGPGTRLLVL.

V gene TRBV27 combines with J gene TRBJ2-2; D not certain. Per germline, CDR1 MNHEY and CDR2 SMNVEV (reference sequence). The CDR3 spans 13 residues. Trimming left V 6 bases short and J 4 bases short, with 9 bases between. The CDR3 spells CASSSRATGELFF. The CDR3 DNA follows: TGTGCCAGCAGCTCCCGAGCCACCGGGGAGCTGTTTTTT.

In this sample, this clone turned up a few times. The genes are TRBV27 and TRBJ1-2; D may be TRBD1 (6 bases). The V end lost 9 bases, the J end lost 5 bases, and 22 bases lay between the germline ends. The CDR3 sequence is 15 residues long. Germline V CDR1 and CDR2: MNHEY, SMNVEV (reference sequence). In nucleotides, the CDR3 is TGTGCCAGTGGACAGTACCCCCTAAGGGAGTATGGCTACACCTTC. Translating gives CASGQYPLREYGYTF.

The J gene is TRBJ1-4, the V gene TRBV5-1, with 9 bases identical to TRBD1. J lost 8 bases, V lost 4 bases, and 12 bases had no gene match. The CDR3 contains 16 residues. Germline lookup yields CDR1 SGHRS and CDR2 YFSETQ. For the CDR3, the DNA is TGCGCCAGCAGCGTGGGCCTGGGACAGGGCGGAGAAAAACTGTTTTTT. Translated, it gives CASSVGLGQGGEKLFF. Drawing the rest from reference TRBV5-1 and TRBJ1-4, the complete variable domain is KAGVTQTPRYLIKTRGQQVTLSCSPISGHRSVSWYQQTPGQGLQFLFEYFSETQRNKGNFPGRFSGRQFSNSRSEMNVSTLELGDSALYLCASSVGLGQGGEKLFFGSGTQLSVL.

In DNA form, the CDR3 reads TGTGCCAGCAGCTCCGTTCCTAACTATGGCTACACCTTC. Translation: CASSSVPNYGYTF. V is TRBV27 and J is TRBJ1-2; D is uncertain. This CDR3 spans 13 amino acids. V dropped 6 bases and J dropped 0 bases, with 8 bases sitting between them. Looked up from germline, CDR1 is MNHEY and CDR2 is SMNVEV (reference sequence).

The chain has TRBV7-9 and TRBJ1-1; D gene uncertain. The length of the CDR3 is 12 residues. The V gene lost 5 bases and the J gene lost 6 bases, with 10 bases spanning the gap. The V gene's germline CDR1 is SEHNR and CDR2 FQNEAQ (reference sequence). The CDR3 region has the DNA TGTGCCAGCAGCCGAGACATCGCTGAAGCTTTCTTT. This codes for CASSRDIAEAFF. Using reference TRBV7-9 and TRBJ1-1 for the parts outside the CDR3, the full variable domain is DTGVSQNPRHKITKRGQNVTFRCDPISEHNRLYWYRQTLGQGPEFLTYFQNEAQLEKSRLLSDRFSAERPKGSFSTLEIQRTEQGDSAMYLCASSRDIAEAFFGQGTRLTVV.

The chain couples TRBV14 to TRBJ1-3, with a possible D match to TRBD1 (5 bases). CDR1 and CDR2 (germline): SGHDN, FVKESK. The CDR3 sequence is 15 residues long. V lost 5 bases and J 0 bases, leaving 11 bases between the germline ends. Here the CDR3 reads CASSSQGLSGNTIYF. The CDR3, as DNA: TGTGCCAGCAGCTCCCAGGGCCTCTCTGGAAACACCATATATTTT.

The chain recombines TRBV27 with TRBJ2-5; D is perhaps TRBD2 (6 bases). With 10 bases removed from V and 7 bases from J, the gap between germline ends came to 31 bases. This CDR3 spans 17 amino acids. The germline CDR1 and CDR2 sequences are MNHEY and SMNVEV (reference sequence). The CDR3 spells CATKGQRPELGAGTQYF. Written as DNA, the CDR3 is TGTGCCACCAAGGGGCAGCGACCCGAGCTAGGAGCGGGGACCCAGTACTTC.

This chain links TRBV20-1 with TRBJ2-7; 7 bases fit TRBD1. The CDR3 extends over 11 amino acids. The V segment lost 3 bases and the J segment 6 bases; nucleotides outside the gene matches: 2. Germline V gives CDR1 DFQATT, CDR2 SNEGSKA (reference sequence). CDR3 amino acids: CSASTGAEQYF. CDR3 DNA sequence: TGCAGTGCTAGCACAGGGGCCGAGCAGTACTTC.

This clone was detected only a few times. The chain has TRBV5-5 and TRBJ1-2; tentative D call: TRBD1 (6 bases). The CDR3 has 15 amino acids. Germline V CDR1 and CDR2: SGHKS, YYEKEE (reference sequence). V was clipped by 2 bases and J by 5 bases, with 16 bases between them. The CDR3 reads CASSFKTGPPYGYTF. CDR3 bases: TGTGCCAGCAGCTTCAAGACAGGACCTCCTTATGGCTACACCTTC.

This clone was observed a single time. The chain uses TRBV21-1 and TRBJ1-1; TRBD1, the table's D call, was not compared with the DNA. TRBV21-1 is classified as a pseudogene. CDR3 length equals 16 residues. The CDR3 coding sequence is TGTGCCAGCAGCAAAGCCTGGGGACAGGGAGACACTGAAGCTTTCTTT. Amino acid sequence: CASSKAWGQGDTEAFF.

The chain combines TRBV5-1 with TRBJ2-3; the D gene is possibly TRBD2 (5 bases). Germline V gene data show CDR1 as SGHRS and CDR2 as YFSETQ. V lost 3 bases and J lost 0, with 11 bases in between. This CDR3 comprises 15 residues. CDR3 residues: CASSSPPGSTDTQYF. For the CDR3, the DNA is TGCGCCAGCAGCTCTCCACCGGGGAGCACAGATACGCAGTATTTT.

This clone showed up just once. CDR3 region: CASSPTQGTYEQYF. The CDR3 nucleotides read TGCGCCAGCAGCCCAACCCAGGGAACGTACGAGCAGTACTTC. The J gene is TRBJ2-7, the V gene TRBV4-1; D possibly corresponds to TRBD1 (5 bases). The CDR3 sequence is 14 residues long. Germline CDR1 reads MGHRA; CDR2 reads YSYEKL. V was cut by 4 bases and J by 4 bases, with 14 bases left in between.

The chain has TRBV5-1 and TRBJ1-1; tentatively, D is TRBD1 (5 bases). Trimming took 4 bases from V and 1 from J, leaving 29 bases between them. CDR3 length equals 20 residues. Germline CDR1 and CDR2: SGHRS and YFSETQ. In DNA, the CDR3 is TGCGCCAGCAGCGCCCCTGAGACAGCTCAGTCCTTTTTTGGGAACACTGAAGCTTTCTTT. Protein sequence: CASSAPETAQSFFGNTEAFF.

This clone was counted a few times. The chain is built from TRBV2 and TRBJ1-5; D is perhaps TRBD1 (6 bases). Trimming stripped 6 bases from V and 6 bases from J, with 18 bases between. CDR3 size: 15 residues. The germline V gene has CDR1 SNHLY and CDR2 FYNNEI. CDR3 in amino acids: CASSRDTGGGQPQHF. In DNA, the CDR3 is TGTGCCAGCAGCCGGGACACCGGGGGGGGTCAGCCCCAGCATTTT.

V usage is TRBV6-1 and J usage is TRBJ2-7, with D possibly matching TRBD2 (5 bases). The CDR3 sequence is 15 residues long. The germline V gene encodes CDR1 MNHNS and CDR2 SASEGT. Trimming took 4 bases from V and 3 from J, leaving 16 bases between them. Here the CDR3 DNA reads TGTGCCAGCAGTGTAAGCGGCAGCTCCGTCTACGAGCAGTACTTC. Translation gives CASSVSGSSVYEQYF.

In its sample, this clone was seen a few times. The chain uses TRBV6-6 and TRBJ1-1; weak D call: TRBD1 (6 bases). Germline-derived CDR1 and CDR2 are MNHNY and SVGAGI (reference sequence). Trimming took 7 bases from V and 4 from J, leaving 13 bases between them. The CDR3 has 13 amino acids. This CDR3 reads CASTLGGTTEAFF. The CDR3 DNA reads as TGTGCCAGCACTCTAGGGGGAACCACTGAAGCTTTCTTT.

The rearrangement uses TRBV5-1 and TRBJ2-7; D gene uncertain. Deletions cut 0 bases from V and 3 bases from J, with 13 bases between. CDR3 length: 15 amino acids. Germline lookup yields CDR1 SGHRS and CDR2 YFSETQ. The CDR3 DNA reads TGCGCCAGCAGCTTGGGTTCAGCGCGAGACTACGAGCAGTACTTC. This translates into CASSLGSARDYEQYF.

The V call is TRBV10-2, the J call TRBJ2-7; 8 bases map to TRBD1. The CDR3 is made up of 15 amino acids. Trimming at V came to 0 bases and at J to 3 bases, leaving 4 bases not matched to a gene. Looked up from germline, CDR1 is WSHSY and CDR2 is SAAADI. The CDR3 nucleotides are TGCGCCAGCAGTGAGTCGGGGGACAGGCTCTACGAGCAGTACTTC. Translating gives CASSESGDRLYEQYF.

The chain couples TRBV19 to TRBJ1-1, with D maybe TRBD1 (6 bases). The CDR3 sequence is 15 residues long. CDR1 and CDR2 from the germline V gene are LNHDA and SQIVND (reference sequence). The germline V and J ends were trimmed by 5 bases and 4 bases, with 17 bases remaining between them. The CDR3 sequence is CASSVSSTGSTEAFF. The CDR3 DNA reads as TGTGCCAGTAGTGTTTCGTCAACAGGGAGCACTGAAGCTTTCTTT. Using reference TRBV19 and TRBJ1-1 for the parts outside the CDR3, the full variable domain is DGGITQSPKYLFRKEGQNVTLSCEQNLNHDAMYWYRQDPGQGLRLIYYSQIVNDFQKGDIAEGYSVSREKKESFPLTVTSAQKNPTAFYLCASSVSSTGSTEAFFGQGTRLTVV.

This clone was observed a few times. V usage is TRBV28 and J usage is TRBJ1-2; TRBD1 aligns across 11 bases. The V segment lost 8 bases and the J segment 5 bases; nucleotides outside the gene matches: 10. CDR1 MDHEN and CDR2 SYDVKM come from the germline V gene. The CDR3 is made up of 15 amino acids. The CDR3 nucleotides are TGTGCCAGCTTCATCGGAGGACAGGGGGCTTATGGCTACACCTTC. Translation: CASFIGGQGAYGYTF.

The chain joins TRBV9 to TRBJ2-5; 10 bases map to TRBD2. CDR3 size: 15 residues. In germline, CDR1 is SGDLS, CDR2 YYNGEE. Trimming took 3 bases from V and 2 from J; bases not matched to a gene: 4. CDR3 sequence reads: CASSASSGGQETQYF. The CDR3 nucleotides are TGTGCCAGCAGCGCGTCTAGCGGGGGACAAGAGACCCAGTACTTC.

The chain employs TRBV6-1 and TRBJ2-7; TRBD1 might be the D (6 bases). Trimming shortened V by 7 bases and J by 4 bases, and 17 bases separated the two germline ends. The CDR3 sequence is 14 residues long. The V gene's germline CDR1 is MNHNS and CDR2 SASEGT. This chain's CDR3 is CASNPRGHLYEQYF. For the CDR3, the DNA is TGTGCCAGCAATCCTCGGGGACACCTATACGAGCAGTACTTC.

The chain couples TRBV19 to TRBJ2-7, with a weak D call TRBD1 (5 bases). V was pared by 1 base and J by 1 base, with 11 bases between. CDR1 LNHDA and CDR2 SQIVND come from the germline V gene (reference sequence). The CDR3 has 15 residues. As DNA, the CDR3 is TGTGCCAGTAGTATAGGGGCAGGGCAATCCTACGAGCAGTACTTC. Protein product: CASSIGAGQSYEQYF.

The rearrangement joins TRBV5-1 to TRBJ1-2, with 7 bases that match TRBD1. The CDR3 contains 15 residues. The junction had 10 bases not matched to a gene; V was cut back by 4 bases and J by 4 bases. The germline V gene has CDR1 SGHRS and CDR2 YFSETQ. CDR3 amino acids: CASSPARGELYGYTF. The CDR3 DNA reads TGCGCCAGCAGCCCCGCCAGGGGGGAACTCTATGGCTACACCTTC.

This clone was seen only a few times. V usage is TRBV28 and J usage is TRBJ1-2; D not resolved. CDR3 length: 12 residues. Germline CDR1 is MDHEN and CDR2 is SYDVKM. This chain's CDR3 is CASDGRYYGYTF. CDR3 bases: TGTGCGAGCGACGGGAGATACTATGGCTACACCTTC.

This chain connects TRBV25-1 to TRBJ1-1, with a possible D match to TRBD1 (6 bases). V was clipped by 10 bases and J by 1 base, with 13 bases between them. The CDR3 length is 13 residues. Germline CDR1 is MGHDK and CDR2 is SYGVNS. The CDR3 protein is CATAQGSNTEAFF. The CDR3 nucleotides read TGTGCCACCGCACAGGGTTCGAACACTGAAGCTTTCTTT. Supplemented by reference TRBV25-1 and TRBJ1-1, the full variable domain reads EADIYQTPRYLVIGTGKKITLECSQTMGHDKMYWYQQDPGMELHLIHYSYGVNSTEKGDLSSESTVSRIRTEHFPLTLESARPSHTSQYLCATAQGSNTEAFFGQGTRLTVV.